Listed below are T cell receptor beta chains from one sample, sequenced in a study of T cells in Graves' hyperthyroidism and ophthalmopathy. TCRdb analysed the multiplex PCR reads with MiXCR anew, one entry per CDR3 protein. Among around 420,000 distinct CDR3 sequences listed, roughly 14% were seen once. The material sequenced was blood. The receptors come from a young woman with Graves' hyperthyroidism. CDR3s leave out the opening cysteine and the closing phenylalanine or tryptophan.

TRBV7-6,TRBJ1-1,ASSLEQLGARNTEAF
TRBV20-1,TRBJ2-7,SARDRGLGYEQY
TRBV28,TRBJ2-7,ASRRSGTGHEQY
TRBV10-3,TRBJ1-2,AISGQAGGYT
TRBV5-4,TRBJ2-2,ASSLRAGDTGELF
TRBV12-3/TRBV12-4,TRBJ1-4,ASSSSPVATNEKLF
TRBV10-2,TRBJ2-1,ASSWTDLGNEQF
TRBV12-3/TRBV12-4,TRBJ2-5,ASSFLGRGVWY
TRBV11-2,TRBJ2-7,ASSLVGGTPYEQY
TRBV20-1,TRBJ2-7,SAWTSPYEQY
TRBV19,TRBJ2-3,ASSTRTGPSTDTQY
TRBV29-1,TRBJ2-7,SALGAEQY
TRBV14,TRBJ1-3,ASSQLFSGNTIY
TRBV7-9,TRBJ1-1,ASSSNRRPGNTEAF
TRBV3-1,TRBJ2-1,ASSLGGTSGGNEQF
TRBV11-2,TRBJ2-1,ASSGLTEQF
TRBV5-1,TRBJ2-1,ASSLAIAGAANEQF
TRBV7-3,TRBJ2-1,ASSPQGGTVYNEQF
TRBV19,TRBJ2-6,ASSTPTSGANVLT
TRBV28,TRBJ2-7,ASSSLATDNYEQY
TRBV7-8,TRBJ2-1,ASRPRGGAGYNEQF
TRBV6-1,TRBJ2-2,ASRAGTGVAGELF
TRBV3-1,TRBJ2-2,ASSHEGNTGELF
TRBV20-1,TRBJ2-7,SASPQATYEQY
TRBV4-3,TRBJ2-2,ASSQDFPGELF
TRBV5-1,TRBJ2-3,ASSIRDRVTDTQY
TRBV10-3,TRBJ2-1,AVGSGTIYNEQF
TRBV5-1,TRBJ2-1,ASSKPGLAGGNEQF
TRBV3-1,TRBJ2-1,ASSLRGRGEQF
TRBV10-1,TRBJ2-1,ASSQAGGPYNEQF
TRBV7-2,TRBJ1-3,ASSPRGISGNTIY
TRBV6-2/TRBV6-3,TRBJ2-3,ASTQGAGLAILGQY
TRBV28,TRBJ1-1,ASSQTLSGLGEAF
TRBV5-1,TRBJ1-3,ASSPGQGLSGNTIY
TRBV12-3/TRBV12-4,TRBJ2-3,ASRQGQGGRTDTQY
TRBV7-2,TRBJ2-1,ASSPGSNEQF
TRBV11-2,TRBJ2-2,ASSSILDRAGELF
TRBV16,TRBJ2-7,ASSPHLSGLPLFEQY
TRBV20-1,TRBJ2-2,SARPPTGTANTGELF
TRBV7-9,TRBJ1-3,ASSFKGGSGNTIY
TRBV6-2/TRBV6-3,TRBJ2-7,ASSYSSREGYEQY
TRBV7-2,TRBJ2-3,ASSSGAGTSRYADTQY
TRBV18,TRBJ2-3,ASSPTRGATDTQY
TRBV7-9,TRBJ1-1,ASSLLGEGTEAF
TRBV6-5,TRBJ2-7,ASSYILSGRAREQY
TRBV5-5,TRBJ2-3,ASSLETGSDTQY
TRBV18,TRBJ1-6,ASSPTTGRRPPLH
TRBV3-1,TRBJ2-1,ASSLLRNNEQF